This TCR beta chain originates from a study of blood T cells in healthy people across ages. The sample holds many counts of this clonotype. Drawing of peripheral blood yielded 8.5 to 10 milliliters from each donor. The total RNA that was extracted per sample amounted to at least 5.5 micrograms. It was with a sample-barcoded 5' primer and a J-beta primer mix that a second PCR of roughly 7 to 12 cycles was run. From each sample, at least 2.5 million paired-end reads containing CDR3 were obtained. TCRdb passed the 5' RACE reads through MiXCR, listing each CDR3 protein once. The sample lists hundreds of thousands of distinct CDR3 sequences, 35% to 45% occurring once. Germline CDR1 reads DFQATT; CDR2 reads SNEGSKA (reference sequence). Losses at the gene ends were 0 bases for V and 4 bases for J; bases not matched to a gene: 7. This CDR3 spans 16 amino acids.

The sample taken for sequencing was blood. The sequence was collected from a woman in her sixties in good health. The gene calls are TRBV20-1 and TRBJ2-3; 10 nucleotides line up with TRBD2. The chain's CDR3 is CSAREASGRSADTQYF. CDR3 coding DNA: TGCAGTGCTAGAGAGGCTAGCGGGAGATCCGCAGATACGCAGTATTTT.